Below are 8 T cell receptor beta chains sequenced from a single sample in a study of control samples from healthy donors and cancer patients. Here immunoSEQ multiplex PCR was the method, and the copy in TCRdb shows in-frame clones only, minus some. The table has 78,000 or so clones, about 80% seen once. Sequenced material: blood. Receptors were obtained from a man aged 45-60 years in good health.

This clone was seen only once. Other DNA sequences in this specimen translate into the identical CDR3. Here the CDR3 reads CASSQPGGSWDTMSGQFF. CDR3 bases: TGTGCCAGCAGCCAACCGGGCGGGAGTTGGGATACAATGAGTGGGCAGTTCTTC. The chain couples TRBV14 to TRBJ2-1; 7 nucleotides agree with TRBD2. Germline V gene sequence: CDR1 SGHDN, CDR2 FVKESK. This CDR3 has 18 residues. Trimming cost V 2 bases and J 12 bases; bases outside gene matches: 22.

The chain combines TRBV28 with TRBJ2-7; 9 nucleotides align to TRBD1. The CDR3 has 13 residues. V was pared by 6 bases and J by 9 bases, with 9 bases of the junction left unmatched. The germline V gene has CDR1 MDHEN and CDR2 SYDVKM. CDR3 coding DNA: TGTGCCAGCAGATGGGGGACAGGGAGGGCGCAGTACTTC. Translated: CASRWGTGRAQYF. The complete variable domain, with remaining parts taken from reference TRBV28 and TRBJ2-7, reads DVKVTQSSRYLVKRTGEKVFLECVQDMDHENMFWYRQDPGLGLRLIYFSYDVKMKEKGDIPEGYSVSREKKERFSLILESASTNQTSMYLCASRWGTGRAQYFGPGTRLTVT.

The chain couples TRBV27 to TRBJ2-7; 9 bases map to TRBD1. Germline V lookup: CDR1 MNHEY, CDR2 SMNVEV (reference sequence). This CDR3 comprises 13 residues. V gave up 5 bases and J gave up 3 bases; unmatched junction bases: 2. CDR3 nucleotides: TGTGCCAGCAGTCCGGGACAGGGCTACGAGCAGTACTTC. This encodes CASSPGQGYEQYF.

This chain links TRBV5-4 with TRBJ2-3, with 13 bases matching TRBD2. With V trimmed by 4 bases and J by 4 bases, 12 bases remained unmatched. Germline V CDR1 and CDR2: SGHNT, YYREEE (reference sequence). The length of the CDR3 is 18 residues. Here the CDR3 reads CASSPLRRTSGSSDTQYF. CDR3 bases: TGTGCCAGCAGCCCCCTTCGTCGGACTAGCGGGAGTTCAGATACGCAGTATTTT.

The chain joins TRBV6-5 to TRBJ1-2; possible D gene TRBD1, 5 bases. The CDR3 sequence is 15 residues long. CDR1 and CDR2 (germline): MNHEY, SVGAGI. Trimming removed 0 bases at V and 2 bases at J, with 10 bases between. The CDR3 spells CASSYSSSGNYGYTF. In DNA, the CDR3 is TGTGCCAGCAGTTACTCGTCATCAGGGAACTATGGCTACACCTTC.

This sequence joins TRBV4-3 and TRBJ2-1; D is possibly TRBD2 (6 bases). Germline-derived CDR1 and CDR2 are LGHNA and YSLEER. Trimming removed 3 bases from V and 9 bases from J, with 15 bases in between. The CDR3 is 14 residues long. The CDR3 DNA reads TGCGCCAGCAGCCAGACAAGGGGACTCGGTGAGCAGTTCTTC. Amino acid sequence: CASSQTRGLGEQFF.

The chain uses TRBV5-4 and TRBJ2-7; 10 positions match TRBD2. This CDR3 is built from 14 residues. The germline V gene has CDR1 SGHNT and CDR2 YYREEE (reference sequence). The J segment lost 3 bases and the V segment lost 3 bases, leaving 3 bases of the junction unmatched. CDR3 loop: CASSSGTSDYEQYF. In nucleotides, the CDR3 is TGTGCCAGCAGCTCCGGGACTAGCGACTACGAGCAGTACTTC.

In nucleotides, the CDR3 is TGTGCCAGCACGGGAGGGACTAATGAAAAACTGTTTTTT. Translated, it gives CASTGGTNEKLFF. The J gene is TRBJ1-4, the V gene TRBV11-3; D gene ambiguous. V lost 7 bases to trimming and J lost 2 bases, with 8 bases between them. Germline lookup yields CDR1 SGHNT and CDR2 YENEEA. This CDR3 is built from 13 residues. The full variable domain, in which reference TRBV11-3 and TRBJ1-4 provide the parts outside the CDR3, is EAGVVQSPRYKIIEKKQPVAFWCNPISGHNTLYWYLQNLGQGPELLIRYENEEAVDDSQLPKDRFSAERLKGVDSTLKIQPAELGDSAVYLCASTGGTNEKLFFGSGTQLSVL.